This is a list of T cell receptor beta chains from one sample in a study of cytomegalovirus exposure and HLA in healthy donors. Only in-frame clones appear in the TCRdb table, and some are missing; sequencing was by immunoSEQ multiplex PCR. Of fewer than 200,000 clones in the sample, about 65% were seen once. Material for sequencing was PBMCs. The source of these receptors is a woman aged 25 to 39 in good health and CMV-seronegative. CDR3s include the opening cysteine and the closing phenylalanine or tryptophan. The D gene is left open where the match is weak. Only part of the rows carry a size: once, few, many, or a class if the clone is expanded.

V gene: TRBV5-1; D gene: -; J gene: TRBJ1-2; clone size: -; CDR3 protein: CASSFGGGYGYTF; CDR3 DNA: TGCGCCAGCAGCTTCGGCGGAGGGTATGGCTACACCTTC
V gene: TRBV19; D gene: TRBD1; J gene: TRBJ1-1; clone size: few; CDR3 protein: CASSILGQINTEAFF; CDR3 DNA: TGTGCCAGTAGTATCCTGGGACAGATAAACACTGAAGCTTTCTTT
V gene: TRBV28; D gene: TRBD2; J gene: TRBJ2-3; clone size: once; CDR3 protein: CASSLSSGRDTQYF; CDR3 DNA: TGTGCCAGCAGTTTATCTAGCGGGAGGGATACGCAGTATTTT
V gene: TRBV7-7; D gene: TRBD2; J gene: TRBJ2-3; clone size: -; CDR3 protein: CASSLAGADTQYF; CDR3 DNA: TGTGCCAGCAGCTTGGCGGGGGCAGATACGCAGTATTTT
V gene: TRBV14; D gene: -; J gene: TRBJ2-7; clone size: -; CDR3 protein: CASSYRQVSYEQYF; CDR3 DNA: TGTGCCAGCAGCTACCGACAGGTCTCCTACGAGCAGTACTTC
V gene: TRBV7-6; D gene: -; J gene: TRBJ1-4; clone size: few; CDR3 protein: CASSLRTVEKLFF; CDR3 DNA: TGTGCCAGCAGCTTAAGGACAGTTGAAAAACTGTTTTTT
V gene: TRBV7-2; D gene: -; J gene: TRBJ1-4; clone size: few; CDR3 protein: CASSLLNSEKLFF; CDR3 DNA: TGTGCCAGCAGCTTACTTAACAGTGAAAAACTGTTTTTT
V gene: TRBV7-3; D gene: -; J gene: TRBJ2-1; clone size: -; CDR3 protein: CASSITGSRTYNEQFF; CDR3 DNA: TGTGCCAGCAGCATTACAGGGAGCAGGACCTACAATGAGCAGTTCTTC
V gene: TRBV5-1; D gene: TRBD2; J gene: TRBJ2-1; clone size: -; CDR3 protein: CASSLSGGALNEQFF; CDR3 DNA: TGCGCCAGCAGCCTTAGCGGGGGGGCGTTAAATGAGCAGTTCTTC
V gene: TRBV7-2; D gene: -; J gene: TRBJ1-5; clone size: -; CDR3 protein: CASSLGGGNQPQHF; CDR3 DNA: TGTGCCAGCAGCCTGGGAGGGGGCAATCAGCCCCAGCATTTT
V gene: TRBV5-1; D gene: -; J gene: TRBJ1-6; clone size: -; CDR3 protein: CASTLTYNSPLHF; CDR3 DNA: TGCGCCAGCACCCTAACCTATAATTCACCCCTCCACTTT
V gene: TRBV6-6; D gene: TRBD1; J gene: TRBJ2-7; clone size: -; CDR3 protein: CASSYSSGGYEQYF; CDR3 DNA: TGTGCCAGCAGTTACTCATCAGGGGGCTACGAGCAGTACTTC
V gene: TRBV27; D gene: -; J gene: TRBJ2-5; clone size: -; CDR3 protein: CPRRQETQYF; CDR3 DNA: TGTCCTAGGCGCCAAGAGACCCAGTACTTC
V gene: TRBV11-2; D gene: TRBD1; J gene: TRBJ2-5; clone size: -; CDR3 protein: CASSVGGQTLLDGETQYF; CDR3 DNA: TGTGCCAGCAGCGTAGGGGGACAGACCCTACTCGATGGGGAGACCCAGTACTTC